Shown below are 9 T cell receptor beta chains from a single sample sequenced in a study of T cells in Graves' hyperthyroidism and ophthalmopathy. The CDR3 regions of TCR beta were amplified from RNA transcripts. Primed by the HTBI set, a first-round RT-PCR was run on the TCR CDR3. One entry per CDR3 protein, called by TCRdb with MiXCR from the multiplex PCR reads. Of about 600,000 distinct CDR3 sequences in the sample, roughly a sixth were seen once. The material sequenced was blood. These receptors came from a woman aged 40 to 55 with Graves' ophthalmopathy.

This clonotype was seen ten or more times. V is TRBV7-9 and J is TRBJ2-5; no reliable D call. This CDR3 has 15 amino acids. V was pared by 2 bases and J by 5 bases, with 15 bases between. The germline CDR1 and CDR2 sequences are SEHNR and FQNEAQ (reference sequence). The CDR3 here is CASSLLLYSWETQYF. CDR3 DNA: TGTGCCAGCAGCTTACTCCTGTATAGCTGGGAGACCCAGTACTTC.

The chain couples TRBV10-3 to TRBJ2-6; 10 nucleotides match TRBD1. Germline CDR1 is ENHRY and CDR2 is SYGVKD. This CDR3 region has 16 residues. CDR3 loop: CATRDRGNPGANVLTF. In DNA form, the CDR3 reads TGTGCGACCCGGGACAGGGGAAATCCTGGGGCCAACGTCCTGACTTTC.

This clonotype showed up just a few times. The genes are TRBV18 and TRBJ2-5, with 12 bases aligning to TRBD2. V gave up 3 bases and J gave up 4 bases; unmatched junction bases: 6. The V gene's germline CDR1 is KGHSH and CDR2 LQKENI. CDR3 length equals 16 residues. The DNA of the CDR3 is TGTGCCAGCTCACCTTCTCTGACTAGCGGGAGAGAGACCCAGTACTTC. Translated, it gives CASSPSLTSGRETQYF.

The CDR3 bases are TGCAGCGTTGAAGGCCAGGGTGTTGGCATTCAGTACTTC. As protein: CSVEGQGVGIQYF. V and J are TRBV29-1 and TRBJ2-4; maybe TRBD1 (5 bases). V shed 1 base and J shed 9 bases, with 13 bases lying between them. The CDR3 has 13 residues. The germline V gene encodes CDR1 SQVTM and CDR2 ANQGSEA.

In DNA, the CDR3 is TGTGCCAGCAGCTTAGTGATGGATACGCAGTATTTT. It yields the protein CASSLVMDTQYF. The rearrangement uses TRBV7-8 and TRBJ2-3; D is unresolved. Germline V lookup: CDR1 SGHVS, CDR2 FQNEAQ. The CDR3 sequence is 12 residues long. Trimming stripped 1 base from V and 6 bases from J, with 5 bases between.

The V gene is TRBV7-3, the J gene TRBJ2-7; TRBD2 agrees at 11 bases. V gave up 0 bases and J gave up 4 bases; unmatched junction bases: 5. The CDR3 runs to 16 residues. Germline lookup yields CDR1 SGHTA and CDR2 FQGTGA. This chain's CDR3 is CASSLTSVAGGYEQYF. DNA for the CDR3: TGTGCCAGCAGCTTAACGTCGGTAGCGGGAGGGTACGAGCAGTACTTC.

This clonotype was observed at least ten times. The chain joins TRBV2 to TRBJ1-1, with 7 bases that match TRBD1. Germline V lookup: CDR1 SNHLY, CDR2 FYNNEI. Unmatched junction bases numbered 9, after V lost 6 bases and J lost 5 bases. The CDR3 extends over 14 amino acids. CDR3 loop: CASRPPGQSTEAFF. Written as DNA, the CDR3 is TGTGCCAGCAGGCCCCCGGGACAGTCAACTGAAGCTTTCTTT.

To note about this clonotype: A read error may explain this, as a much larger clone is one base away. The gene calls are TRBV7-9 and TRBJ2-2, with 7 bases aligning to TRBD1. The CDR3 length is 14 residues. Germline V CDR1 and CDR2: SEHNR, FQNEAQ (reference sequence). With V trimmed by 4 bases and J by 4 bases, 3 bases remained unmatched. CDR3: CASSSTGTTGELFF. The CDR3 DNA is TGTGCCAGCAGCTCGACAGGGACCACCGGGGAGCTGTTTTTT.

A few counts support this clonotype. This CDR3 reads CASSAEVSYEQYF. CDR3 DNA: TGCGCCAGCAGCGCCGAGGTCTCCTACGAGCAGTACTTC. The gene calls are TRBV5-1 and TRBJ2-7; D is unresolved. CDR1 SGHRS and CDR2 YFSETQ come from the germline V gene. V was shortened by 4 bases and J by 0 bases, with 8 bases between the two germline ends. This CDR3 is built from 13 residues.